This T cell receptor (beta chain) was found in a study of blood T cell repertoires in COVID-19. This CDR3 has 13 residues. Germline V gene data show CDR1 as SQVTM and CDR2 as ANQGSEA. V lost 2 bases and J lost 5; bases outside the gene matches: 5. The protocol was immunoSEQ multiplex PCR, while the TCRdb copy is restricted to in-frame clones and leaves out a portion. The sample includes about 150,000 clones, approximately 85% seen only once; the top ten take more than 6.5%. The rearrangement joins TRBV29-1 to TRBJ1-2; TRBD1 matches 7 bases. The receptor's source is a woman in her sixties with COVID-19, enrolled during active disease. The source material was peripheral blood. The DNA for the CDR3 is TGCAGCGTTGAAAACAGGGGAAGGTATGGCTACACCTTC. Translation: CSVENRGRYGYTF. Full variable domain (missing parts from reference TRBV29-1 and TRBJ1-2): SAVISQKPSRDICQRGTSLTIQCQVDSQVTMMFWYRQQPGQSLTLIATANQGSEATYESGFVIDKFPISRPNLTFSTLTVSNMSPEDSSIYLCSVENRGRYGYTFGSGTRLTVV.